This T cell receptor beta chain was documented in a study of a mutant IDH1 vaccine in newly diagnosed glioma. Study-wide background: Vaccine administration was initiated 4-6 weeks following radiotherapy alone, or with temozolomide cycles. Study conclusions and caveats: Pseudoprogression seemed unrelated to changes in top peripheral T cell clonotypes.

Time point in this sample: week 11, during vaccination. The study gave 300 ug of mutant IDH1 20-mer peptide per vaccine dose, with topical imiquimod. The astrocytomas were IDH1-mutant, ATRX-negative, and WHO grade 3 or 4. Assay used: immunoSEQ multiplex PCR; TCRdb lists only in-frame clones, some missing. The repertoire holds 95,000 to 120,000 clones, with roughly 90% as singletons. CDR1 and CDR2 from the germline V gene are SQVTM and ANQGSEA. V was trimmed by 6 bases and J by 3 bases, leaving 12 bases between them. The CDR3 runs 13 residues. This clone came up a few times. What it binds is unknown. The chain has TRBV29-1 and TRBJ1-5; D is unresolved. This TCR came from a woman aged 45-59 years with glioma. The sample consisted of PBMCs, taken from a glioma patient whose treatment included an IDH1 peptide vaccine. The CDR3 region is CSVGRGDNQPQHF. The CDR3, as DNA: TGCAGCGTGGGGAGAGGAGACAATCAGCCCCAGCATTTT.